This is a list of T cell receptor beta chains from one sample in a study of blood T cells in healthy people across ages. TCRdb reanalysed the 5' RACE reads using MiXCR and keeps one entry per CDR3 protein. The sample shows about 1.7 million distinct CDR3 sequences, 28% of them seen only once. Sequencing used blood. These TCRs come from a woman under 40 in good health. The CDR3 runs from the conserved cysteine through the conserved F or W. D genes are given only for firm matches. Rows may omit the clone size; those that give it use once, few, many or a size class.

>TRBJ2-5|few|TRBV2|-
CASSDDSRQETQYF
TGTGCCAGCAGTGATGACAGCCGTCAAGAGACCCAGTACTTC
>TRBJ2-5|few|TRBV7-9|-
CASSPRQAEETQYF
TGTGCCAGCAGCCCCCGACAGGCGGAAGAGACCCAGTACTTC
>TRBJ2-3|few|TRBV7-7|-
CASSLTAGSDTQYF
TGTGCCAGCAGCTTAACCGCAGGGTCGGATACGCAGTATTTT
>TRBJ2-1|-|TRBV2|TRBD2
CASSEAWASGGNNEQFF
TGTGCCAGCAGTGAAGCGTGGGCTAGCGGAGGGAACAATGAGCAGTTCTTC
>TRBJ1-1|-|TRBV6-2/TRBV6-3|TRBD1
CASSGSETGLNTEAFF
TGTGCCAGCAGTGGATCCGAGACAGGGCTGAACACTGAAGCTTTCTTT
>TRBJ2-1|-|TRBV12-3/TRBV12-4|-
CASSFIAQQETQFF
TGTGCCAGCAGTTTTATCGCCCAGCAAGAGACCCAGTTCTTC
>TRBJ1-2|few|TRBV10-3|TRBD1
CAISDRGLGGYTF
TGTGCCATCAGTGACAGGGGGCTAGGAGGCTACACCTTC
>TRBJ2-5|-|TRBV18|-
CASSPLVEETQYF
TGTGCCAGCTCACCCTTGGTGGAAGAGACCCAGTACTTC
>TRBJ1-2|-|TRBV6-5|-
CASSYLGSSYGYTF
TGTGCCAGCAGTTACCTGGGGTCCTCCTATGGCTACACCTTC
>TRBJ2-5|-|TRBV13|TRBD2
CASSLGLAPETQYF
TGTGCCAGCAGCTTGGGACTAGCGCCGGAGACCCAGTACTTC
>TRBJ1-2|-|TRBV3-1|-
CASSQDRWGYTF
TGTGCCAGCAGCCAAGATCGGTGGGGCTACACCTTC
>TRBJ2-7|many|TRBV9|TRBD2
CASSPGGMGEQYF
TGTGCCAGCAGCCCCGGGGGGATGGGCGAGCAGTACTTC
>TRBJ2-1|many|TRBV7-2|TRBD2
CASSSGLAGVYEQFF
TGTGCCAGCAGCTCAGGACTAGCGGGGGTTTATGAGCAGTTCTTC
>TRBJ2-3|few|TRBV10-3|-
CAISEFGDTDTQYF
TGTGCCATCAGTGAGTTTGGAGACACAGATACGCAGTATTTT
>TRBJ2-1|few|TRBV2|TRBD1
CASRKGTADNEQFF
TGTGCCAGCAGGAAAGGGACAGCCGACAATGAGCAGTTCTTC
>TRBJ2-1|many|TRBV6-6|-
CASSLGPLNEQFF
TGTGCCAGCAGTTTGGGACCGCTAAATGAGCAGTTCTTC
>TRBJ2-1|many|TRBV6-5|TRBD2
CASSNPGLAGYNEQFF
TGTGCCAGCAGTAACCCTGGACTAGCGGGTTACAATGAGCAGTTCTTC
>TRBJ2-7|-|TRBV6-6|-
CASSPPARPYEQYF
TGTGCCAGCAGCCCACCCGCTCGCCCCTACGAGCAGTACTTC
>TRBJ2-7|once|TRBV6-2/TRBV6-3|TRBD1
CASSTVQQGAYEQYF
TGTGCCAGCAGTACCGTACAACAGGGGGCCTACGAGCAGTACTTC
>TRBJ2-7|-|TRBV2|-
CASKVQIYEQYF
TGTGCCAGCAAGGTACAGATCTACGAGCAGTACTTC
>TRBJ1-2|few|TRBV5-1|TRBD1
CASGDNAGQGFGYTF
TGCGCCAGCGGCGATAATGCGGGACAGGGTTTCGGCTACACCTTC
>TRBJ1-5|-|TRBV20-1|TRBD1
CSALTPRGRGAQPQHF
TGCAGTGCCCTAACCCCACGGGGCAGGGGGGCTCAGCCCCAGCATTTT
>TRBJ2-1|many|TRBV2|TRBD1
CASSETGDLEQFF
TGTGCCAGCAGTGAGACAGGGGATCTTGAGCAGTTCTTC